One and the same sample provided the 25 T cell receptor beta chains below, sequenced in a study of cytomegalovirus exposure and HLA in healthy donors. PCR was performed using 60 Vbeta and 13 Jbeta primers. Sequencing was performed with immunoSEQ multiplex PCR; in TCRdb, only in-frame clones are kept and a portion is missing. The profile shows 100,000 to 120,000 clones, 70% to 85% of them singletons. The sequencing input was PBMCs. The receptors were sampled from a woman aged 40-49 years in good health and CMV-seropositive.

The chain couples TRBV7-3 to TRBJ2-1; 11 bases are a match to TRBD2. V lost 2 bases to trimming and J lost 6 bases; unmatched junction nucleotides: 0. Germline V gives CDR1 SGHTA, CDR2 FQGTGA. The CDR3 has 14 residues. CDR3 nucleotide sequence: TGTGCCAGCAGCTTAGGGACTAGCGGCAATGAGCAGTTCTTC. It codes for CASSLGTSGNEQFF.

This clone was seen just once. The rearrangement joins TRBV5-1 to TRBJ1-6; weak D call: TRBD1 (5 bases). Germline-derived CDR1 and CDR2 are SGHRS and YFSETQ. Trimming removed 3 bases at V and 3 bases at J, with 10 bases between. The CDR3 totals 15 residues. The CDR3 DNA reads as TGCGCCAGCAGCTGGTCGACAGACTATAATTCACCCCTCCACTTT. This encodes CASSWSTDYNSPLHF.

J is TRBJ2-3 and V is TRBV13; TRBD2 matches at 9 bases. Per germline, CDR1 PRHDT and CDR2 FYEKMQ (reference sequence). V shed 8 bases and J 1 base; nucleotides not matched to a gene: 7. The CDR3 has 15 amino acids. CDR3 bases: TGTGCCAGCGCCCAGCGACTAGCGGGCACAGATACGCAGTATTTT. Amino acid sequence: CASAQRLAGTDTQYF.

In its sample, this clone was seen a few times. The J gene is TRBJ1-3, the V gene TRBV27, with 7 nucleotides matching TRBD1. With V trimmed by 2 bases and J by 6 bases, 4 bases remained unmatched. CDR1 and CDR2 from the germline V gene are MNHEY and SMNVEV (reference sequence). The CDR3 has 14 amino acids. CDR3 residues: CASSLQGGSNTIYF. The CDR3 DNA is TGTGCCAGCAGTTTACAGGGGGGCTCAAACACCATATATTTT.

The V call is TRBV4-1, the J call TRBJ1-2; TRBD1 matches at 12 bases. The CDR3 has 17 amino acids. CDR1 and CDR2 from the germline V gene are MGHRA and YSYEKL. V lost 0 bases and J lost 7; bases outside the gene matches: 9. The CDR3 coding sequence is TGCGCCAGCAGCCAAGATCGAGGGACAGGGGGCGCAGGTGGCTACACCTTC. Translating it yields CASSQDRGTGGAGGYTF.

V usage is TRBV7-9 and J usage is TRBJ2-5; no firm D call. The CDR3 has 14 residues. Germline V gene data show CDR1 as SEHNR and CDR2 as FQNEAQ (reference sequence). Trimming shortened V by 1 base and J by 2 bases, and 8 bases separated the two germline ends. The CDR3 DNA sequence: TGTGCCAGCAGCTTAGATTGGCAGCAAGAGACCCAGTACTTC. Amino acid sequence: CASSLDWQQETQYF. Combining the CDR3 with reference TRBV7-9 and TRBJ2-5 gives the whole variable domain DTGVSQNPRHKITKRGQNVTFRCDPISEHNRLYWYRQTLGQGPEFLTYFQNEAQLEKSRLLSDRFSAERPKGSFSTLEIQRTEQGDSAMYLCASSLDWQQETQYFGPGTRLLVL.

Regarding this clone: At the DNA level, this CDR3 is encoded by other sequences in the same sample as well. The chain links TRBV2 to TRBJ2-1; no reliable D call. Germline lookup yields CDR1 SNHLY and CDR2 FYNNEI. CDR3 length: 15 amino acids. Trimming took off 1 base at V and 0 bases at J, with 7 bases between the two ends. Here the CDR3 reads CASSEDRSSYNEQFF. Here the CDR3 DNA reads TGTGCCAGCAGTGAAGATCGGAGCTCCTACAATGAGCAGTTCTTC.

This clone was counted between two and nine times. This chain uses TRBV7-9 with TRBJ1-1, with D possibly matching TRBD1 (5 bases). CDR1 and CDR2 (germline): SEHNR, FQNEAQ (reference sequence). The CDR3 spans 15 residues. Trimming removed 6 bases at V and 5 bases at J, with 19 bases between. This CDR3 reads CASSPLGAKRTEAFF. CDR3 DNA sequence: TGTGCCAGCAGTCCATTAGGGGCCAAAAGGACTGAAGCTTTCTTT.

The V call is TRBV6-4, the J call TRBJ1-2; 7 positions match TRBD1. V shed 0 bases and J 4 bases; nucleotides not matched to a gene: 11. The CDR3 loop spans 17 amino acids. Germline V CDR1 and CDR2: MRHNA, SNTAGT. CDR3 DNA: TGTGCCAGCAGTGACTCTTACGACAGGGCCAGATTCTATGGCTACACCTTC. It codes for CASSDSYDRARFYGYTF.

The V and J genes are TRBV4-2 and TRBJ2-1, with a possible D match to TRBD1 (5 bases). Germline V gives CDR1 LGHNA, CDR2 YNFKEQ. Trimming cost V 4 bases and J 8 bases, with 15 bases left between them. The CDR3 is 14 amino acids. In DNA, the CDR3 is TGTGCCAGCAGCCTGAAGTACACAGGCGATGAGCAGTTCTTC. Amino acid sequence: CASSLKYTGDEQFF.

A remark on this clone: This same CDR3 is encoded by further DNA sequences in the sample. The chain joins TRBV5-1 to TRBJ2-5, with TRBD2 identical over 7 bases. CDR3 length equals 14 residues. V lost 2 bases, J lost 2 bases, and 3 bases stayed unmatched. The V gene's germline CDR1 is SGHRS and CDR2 YFSETQ. CDR3 nucleotide sequence: TGCGCCAGCAGCTTATCCGGGAGGCAAGAGACCCAGTACTTC. It codes for CASSLSGRQETQYF. The full variable domain, completed using reference TRBV5-1 and TRBJ2-5, is KAGVTQTPRYLIKTRGQQVTLSCSPISGHRSVSWYQQTPGQGLQFLFEYFSETQRNKGNFPGRFSGRQFSNSRSEMNVSTLELGDSALYLCASSLSGRQETQYFGPGTRLLVL.

In this sample, this clone turned up a few times. This chain joins TRBV2 and TRBJ1-1; D remains ambiguous. V was trimmed by 6 bases and J by 0 bases, leaving 11 bases between them. The CDR3 is made up of 14 amino acids. The germline gives CDR1 SNHLY, CDR2 FYNNEI. The CDR3 reads CASRHSLLNTEAFF. The CDR3 region has the DNA TGTGCCAGCAGGCACAGTTTACTGAACACTGAAGCTTTCTTT. The complete variable domain, with remaining parts taken from reference TRBV2 and TRBJ1-1, reads EPEVTQTPSHQVTQMGQEVILRCVPISNHLYFYWYRQILGQKVEFLVSFYNNEISEKSEIFDDQFSVERPDGSNFTLKIRSTKLEDSAMYFCASRHSLLNTEAFFGQGTRLTVV.

The CDR3 DNA is TGTGCCAGCAGCTTAGAGGCACTTCATACGCAGTATTTT. It translates to CASSLEALHTQYF. The gene calls are TRBV7-3 and TRBJ2-3, with D unclear. Trimming removed 2 bases from V and 7 bases from J, with 10 bases in between. Germline loops: CDR1 SGHTA, CDR2 FQGTGA. The CDR3 extends over 13 amino acids.

The chain combines TRBV5-1 with TRBJ2-5; 7 bases match TRBD2. J was trimmed by 5 bases and V by 4 bases; bases with no gene match: 8. This CDR3 is 14 amino acids long. Germline CDR1 and CDR2: SGHRS and YFSETQ. In DNA form, the CDR3 reads TGCGCCAGCAGCGGGGGGAGGGCAACGGAGACCCAGTACTTC. Protein: CASSGGRATETQYF.

In DNA, the CDR3 is TGTGCCAGCAGCCTTAGCGGGGGCACAGATACGCAGTATTTT. Its protein is CASSLSGGTDTQYF. The chain is built from TRBV7-9 and TRBJ2-3, with 8 bases identical to TRBD2. The V gene end was trimmed by 5 bases and the J gene end by 1 base; junction bases not matched to a gene: 2. This CDR3 contains 14 residues. CDR1 is SEHNR and CDR2 is FQNEAQ in the germline V gene (reference sequence). Variable domain in full (rest from reference TRBV7-9 and TRBJ2-3): DTGVSQNPRHKITKRGQNVTFRCDPISEHNRLYWYRQTLGQGPEFLTYFQNEAQLEKSRLLSDRFSAERPKGSFSTLEIQRTEQGDSAMYLCASSLSGGTDTQYFGPGTRLTVL.

V usage is TRBV5-1 and J usage is TRBJ2-7, with 7 positions matching TRBD1. V trimming: 3 bases; J trimming: 2 bases; junction bases outside the gene matches: 5. From germline, CDR1 is SGHRS and CDR2 YFSETQ. The CDR3 extends over 14 amino acids. The chain's CDR3 is CASSSRTGTYEQYF. As DNA, the CDR3 is TGCGCCAGCAGCTCTCGGACAGGCACCTACGAGCAGTACTTC.

About this clone: Distinct nucleotide sequences in the sample also encode this CDR3. The genes are TRBV7-9 and TRBJ2-7, with D perhaps TRBD1 (5 bases). The CDR3 contains 14 residues. CDR1 SEHNR and CDR2 FQNEAQ come from the germline V gene (reference sequence). V gave up 1 base and J gave up 2 bases, with 9 bases separating them. CDR3 sequence (DNA): TGTGCCAGCAGCTTAGGGGGCGGACCCTACGAGCAGTACTTC. This codes for CASSLGGGPYEQYF.

This clone appeared a few times. The V gene is TRBV19, the J gene TRBJ1-2; weak D call: TRBD1 (5 bases). In germline, CDR1 is LNHDA, CDR2 SQIVND (reference sequence). The germline V and J ends were trimmed by 6 bases and 5 bases, with 22 bases remaining between them. There are 16 residues in the CDR3. The CDR3 nucleotides read TGTGCCAGTAGCCCCCGTTTCTCCAAGGGGCTTTATGGCTACACCTTC. Amino acids: CASSPRFSKGLYGYTF. The entire variable domain, with the rest obtained from reference TRBV19 and TRBJ1-2, is as follows: DGGITQSPKYLFRKEGQNVTLSCEQNLNHDAMYWYRQDPGQGLRLIYYSQIVNDFQKGDIAEGYSVSREKKESFPLTVTSAQKNPTAFYLCASSPRFSKGLYGYTFGSGTRLTVV.

The chain is built from TRBV12-5 and TRBJ2-7; 8 bases match TRBD2. Germline V lookup: CDR1 LGHNT, CDR2 FRNRAP. The CDR3 loop spans 14 amino acids. The V and J ends lost 6 bases and 3 bases, in that order; junction bases with no gene match: 7. The CDR3, as DNA: TGTGCTAGTGGCGAGCGGGGGCTGCTCTACGAGCAGTACTTC. As protein: CASGERGLLYEQYF.

This clone has a single count. This chain uses TRBV6-1 with TRBJ1-1; D is ambiguous. The V and J ends lost 2 bases and 14 bases respectively, with 15 bases between them. The CDR3 extends over 12 amino acids. CDR1 MNHNS and CDR2 SASEGT come from the germline V gene. For the CDR3, the DNA is TGTGCCAGCAGTGAAAGGCAGGTTAGTCGGTTCTTT. It yields the protein CASSERQVSRFF.

The chain uses TRBV6-5 and TRBJ1-1; the D is unclear. This CDR3 contains 14 residues. Germline V gene sequence: CDR1 MNHEY, CDR2 SVGAGI. The V gene lost 7 bases and the J gene lost 7 bases, with 19 bases spanning the gap. CDR3 loop: CASTKIGGGGEAFF. For the CDR3, the DNA is TGTGCCAGCACCAAAATCGGCGGTGGCGGTGAAGCTTTCTTT.

V gene TRBV5-6 combines with J gene TRBJ2-1; 10 positions agree with TRBD1. CDR1 SGHDT and CDR2 YYEEEE come from the germline V gene. V shed 5 bases, J shed 12 bases, and the junction held 8 bases outside the gene matches. There are 13 residues in the CDR3. The CDR3 here is CASRRDRGWGQFF. The CDR3 coding sequence is TGTGCCAGCAGAAGGGACAGGGGATGGGGGCAGTTCTTC.

V usage is TRBV11-3 and J usage is TRBJ2-5, with 9 bases that match TRBD1. The end of the DNA is better explained by TRBJ2-7, so the J call may be wrong. CDR3 length equals 14 residues. The germline V gene has CDR1 SGHNT and CDR2 YENEEA. For the CDR3, the DNA is TGTGCCAGCAGCCCAGGGGGGGACAGGGACGAGCAGTACTTC. Protein sequence: CASSPGGDRDEQYF.

The chain carries TRBV5-1 and TRBJ2-3; D may be TRBD2 (7 bases). The CDR3 runs 16 residues. Germline V gene lookup returns CDR1 SGHRS and CDR2 YFSETQ. Trimming removed 0 bases from V and 4 bases from J, with 15 bases in between. The DNA of the CDR3 is TGCGCCAGCAGCTTGGATCATGGGGGGGCCGCAGATACGCAGTATTTT. It translates to CASSLDHGGAADTQYF. The variable domain in full, completed from reference TRBV5-1 and TRBJ2-3, reads KAGVTQTPRYLIKTRGQQVTLSCSPISGHRSVSWYQQTPGQGLQFLFEYFSETQRNKGNFPGRFSGRQFSNSRSEMNVSTLELGDSALYLCASSLDHGGAADTQYFGPGTRLTVL.

The sample holds one count of this clone. V and J are TRBV5-1 and TRBJ2-5, with a weak D call TRBD2 (7 bases). The CDR3 spans 15 residues. Trimming cost V 4 bases and J 5 bases, with 18 bases left between them. Germline V gives CDR1 SGHRS, CDR2 YFSETQ. The CDR3 region is CASSVELGGRETQYF. For the CDR3, the DNA is TGCGCCAGCAGCGTAGAACTCGGGGGGCGGGAGACCCAGTACTTC.